One TCR beta chain is described in this entry. Its matching antigen is unknown. The entry originates in a study of T cell repertoires in cytomegalovirus infection. Overall study: The public TCR beta signatures pointed to both CMV infection and matching HLA type.

Study-wide results and caveats: Dominating the ex vivo response were HLA-C-restricted CMV-specific TCR beta clonotypes.

TCRdb re-derived calls from the reads in MiXCR, one entry per CDR3 protein. This sample carries some 800,000 distinct CDR3 sequences, 25% to 30% of them seen once, and the ten largest clones take roughly 14%. V lost 3 bases and J lost 0; bases outside the gene matches: 8. Germline CDR1 LGHNA, CDR2 YNFKEQ. The CDR3 extends over 17 amino acids. V gene TRBV4-2 combines with J gene TRBJ2-1; TRBD2 aligns across 7 bases. The sample consisted of cultured CD8+ T cells from PBMCs, taken from culture after CMV antigen stimulation. This clonotype was sampled from a human donor in good health (CMV status not recorded). Some clones in this sample may be carry-over from other donors' samples. The CDR3: CASSHPWGGSSYNEQFF. The CDR3 coding sequence is TGTGCCAGCAGCCACCCTTGGGGGGGGTCCTCCTACAATGAGCAGTTCTTC.